The present T cell receptor beta chain was sequenced within a study of blood T cell repertoires in COVID-19. Across the whole study: Both acute and convalescent COVID-19 samples were obtained from the United States, Italy and Spain. The cDNA or gDNA used as material had been derived from T cells, B-cell-depleted T cells, or PBMCs.

Original processing notes: Amplifying reference gene primers gave estimates of nucleated cell counts. TCRdb's table, derived via immunoSEQ multiplex PCR, lists solely in-frame clones and lacks some. V and J calls and clone size are as listed in that table; D and trimming were resolved from the DNA. Found here are about 210,000 clones, about 86% of them singletons; the top ten hold about 4.1%. V dropped 6 bases and J dropped 1; count of bases not matched to a gene: 2. In germline, CDR1 is LGHDT, CDR2 YNNKEL (reference sequence). The CDR3 spans 15 residues. Each participant's cohort was designated according to participant-reported clinical history.

Sequenced input: PBMCs or T cells enriched from blood (not recorded which). The chain recombines TRBV3-1 (or the pseudogene TRBV3-2) with TRBJ2-2; 10 nucleotides line up with TRBD2. The origin of this receptor is a woman in her 40s with acute COVID-19. The CDR3 coding sequence is TGTGCCAGCAGGGCTAGCGGGAGGAACACCGGGGAGCTGTTTTTT. This gives the protein CASRASGRNTGELFF.